This TCR beta chain was observed in a study of regulatory dendritic cells for organ transplantation. Study results and limitations: Mature dendritic cells appeared to drive more memory CD8+ clonal expansion than regulatory ones.

Comments on this clone: Its target is not known.

CDR1 and CDR2 from the germline V gene are SGHTA and FQGNSA. The CDR3 totals 13 residues. Trimming stripped 6 bases from V and 8 bases from J, with 16 bases between. The assay was immunoSEQ multiplex PCR, and TCRdb's table has in-frame clones only and misses some. The data contain some 29,000 clones, approximately 79% of them singletons. The TCR originated in a human donor in good health. The V gene is TRBV7-2, the J gene TRBJ1-2; D ambiguous. Sequencing was carried out using memory CD4+ T cells from blood. Subset described: CD45RO+ memory T cells. The CDR3 DNA sequence: TGTGCCAGCAGAGGCGGAGCGCGCGAGGGCTACACCTTC. Translation: CASRGGAREGYTF.